This TCR beta chain was obtained from a study of T cells in Graves' hyperthyroidism and ophthalmopathy. Diagnosis relied on clinical symptoms, serum thyroxine and TRAb, thyroid ultrasound and orbital computed tomography. RNA transcripts served as the template for amplifying TCR beta CDR3 regions. TCR CDR3 underwent first-round RT-PCR with the HTBI primer set. TCRdb called the multiplex PCR reads again in MiXCR, with one record for every CDR3 protein. The repertoire has 450,000 to 650,000 distinct CDR3 sequences, about a fifth of them found once; the top ten carry around 27%. This clonotype was found many times. CDR1 DFQATT and CDR2 SNEGSKA come from the germline V gene (reference sequence). The CDR3 contains 13 residues. V lost 6 bases and J lost 3; bases outside the gene matches: 6.

Sequencing was performed on blood. The origin of this receptor is a man between 18 and 29 years old with Graves' hyperthyroidism. V usage is TRBV20-1 and J usage is TRBJ2-5, with TRBD1 identical over 8 bases. For the CDR3, the DNA is TGCAGTGCCACGAGACAGGGGAAAGAGACCCAGTACTTC. This codes for CSATRQGKETQYF.